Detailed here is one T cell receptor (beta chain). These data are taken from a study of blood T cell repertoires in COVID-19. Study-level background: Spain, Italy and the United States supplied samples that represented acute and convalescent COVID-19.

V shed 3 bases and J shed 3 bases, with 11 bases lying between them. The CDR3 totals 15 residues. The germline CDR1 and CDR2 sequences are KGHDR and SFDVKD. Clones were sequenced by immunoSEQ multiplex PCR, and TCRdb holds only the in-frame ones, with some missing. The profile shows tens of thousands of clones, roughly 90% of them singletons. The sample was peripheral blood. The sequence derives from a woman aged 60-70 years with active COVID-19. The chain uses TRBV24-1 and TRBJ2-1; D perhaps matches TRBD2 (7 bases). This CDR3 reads CATSDGGARYNEQFF. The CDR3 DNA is TGTGCCACCAGTGATGGGGGGGCTCGCTACAATGAGCAGTTCTTC.